This T cell receptor (beta chain) was sequenced for a study of T cells in Graves' hyperthyroidism and ophthalmopathy. TCR beta CDR3 regions were amplified from RNA. The HTBI primer set served for first-round RT-PCR of the TCR CDR3. TCRdb re-called the multiplex PCR reads with MiXCR, one entry per CDR3 protein. The table has 650,000 to 750,000 distinct CDR3 sequences, roughly 15% seen once. V lost 3 bases, J lost 5 bases, and 16 bases lay in between. The CDR3 totals 14 residues. The V gene's germline CDR1 is DFQATT and CDR2 SNEGSKA (reference sequence). The chain joins TRBV20-1 to TRBJ2-5; possible D gene TRBD2, 6 bases. Sequenced: blood. This receptor was taken from a woman younger than 35 with Graves' hyperthyroidism. In nucleotides, the CDR3 is TGCAGTGCTAGCCCGGGACTGGCCCAGGAGACCCAGTACTTC. Translating gives CSASPGLAQETQYF.